These T cell receptor beta chains were read from a single sample in a study of T cell repertoires in cytomegalovirus infection. In TCRdb, the reads were re-called with MiXCR into one record per CDR3 protein. This repertoire shows around 19,000 distinct CDR3 sequences, around two fifths found once; its top ten account for approximately 94%. For these receptors, no antigen is known. The material sequenced was CD8+ T cells from cultured PBMCs, taken from culture after CMV antigen stimulation. Receptor source: a human donor in good health (CMV status not recorded). Some clones in this sample may be carry-over from other donors' samples. The CDR3 runs from the conserved cysteine through the conserved F or W. A D gene is named only where the DNA matches it firmly. Clone size, where shown, is once, few, many, or a class for clones that have expanded.

V: TRBV12-3/TRBV12-4; D: TRBD1; J: TRBJ2-7; size: few; CDR3: CASSFGTGKIYEQYF; DNA: TGTGCCAGCAGTTTCGGGACAGGGAAAATCTACGAGCAGTACTTC
V: TRBV3-1; D: NA; J: TRBJ2-5; size: NA; CDR3: CASSQVLREKGQETQYF; DNA: TGTGCCAGCAGCCAAGTTTTAAGGGAGAAGGGACAAGAGACCCAGTACTTC
V: TRBV4-3; D: TRBD2; J: TRBJ2-2; size: NA; CDR3: CASSQYRGLAGGQNTGELFF; DNA: TGCGCCAGCAGCCAATACCGTGGACTAGCGGGGGGGCAAAATACCGGGGAGCTGTTTTTT
V: TRBV28; D: TRBD1; J: TRBJ2-5; size: NA; CDR3: CASSPGTGTAETQYF; DNA: TGTGCCAGCAGCCCCGGGACAGGGACAGCAGAGACCCAGTACTTC
V: TRBV4-3; D: TRBD1; J: TRBJ2-7; size: NA; CDR3: CASSQGTGMDEQYF; DNA: TGCGCCAGCAGCCAAGGGACAGGCATGGACGAGCAGTACTTC
V: TRBV15; D: NA; J: TRBJ1-4; size: NA; CDR3: CATSRDWGTTNEKLFF; DNA: TGTGCCACCAGCAGAGATTGGGGAACAACTAATGAAAAACTGTTTTTT
V: TRBV4-3; D: NA; J: TRBJ1-4; size: NA; CDR3: CASSQDPVGGSEKLFF; DNA: TGCGCCAGCAGCCAAGATCCCGTCGGGGGCAGTGAAAAACTGTTTTTT
V: TRBV6-6; D: TRBD2; J: TRBJ2-2; size: NA; CDR3: CAISYVPSGPQPGELFF; DNA: TGTGCCATCAGTTACGTCCCTAGCGGACCCCAGCCCGGGGAGCTGTTTTTT
V: TRBV7-9; D: TRBD1; J: TRBJ2-1; size: once; CDR3: CASSSTSGGNEQFF; DNA: TGTGCCAGCAGCTCGACCTCAGGGGGCAATGAGCAGTTCTTC
V: TRBV27; D: NA; J: TRBJ1-5; size: once; CDR3: CASSSQQGHHSNQPQHF; DNA: TGTGCCAGCAGTTCCCAACAGGGACACCATAGCAATCAGCCCCAGCATTTT
V: TRBV19; D: TRBD2; J: TRBJ2-7; size: NA; CDR3: CASSMLGTNYEQYF; DNA: TGTGCCAGTAGTATGCTCGGGACTAACTACGAGCAGTACTTC
V: TRBV6-6; D: TRBD1; J: TRBJ1-2; size: NA; CDR3: CASSLFRDRGSSGYTF; DNA: TGTGCCAGCAGTCTATTCCGGGACAGGGGGTCGAGCGGCTACACCTTC
V: TRBV7-8; D: NA; J: TRBJ1-1; size: NA; CDR3: CASSLERGVTEAFF; DNA: TGTGCCAGCAGCTTAGAAAGGGGCGTAACTGAAGCTTTCTTT
V: TRBV7-8; D: NA; J: TRBJ1-5; size: NA; CDR3: CASSRTQLSNQPQHF; DNA: TGTGCCAGCAGCCGTACACAGCTTAGCAATCAGCCCCAGCATTTT
V: TRBV7-6; D: TRBD1; J: TRBJ1-1; size: few; CDR3: CASSPKGARTEAFF; DNA: TGTGCCAGCAGCCCTAAGGGGGCGAGGACTGAAGCTTTCTTT
V: TRBV25-1; D: TRBD1; J: TRBJ1-1; size: NA; CDR3: CASSDRDREGRLTEAFF; DNA: TGTGCCAGCAGTGACCGGGACAGGGAAGGGAGGCTCACTGAAGCTTTCTTT
V: TRBV7-2; D: NA; J: TRBJ2-1; size: NA; CDR3: CASSLGSSEQFF; DNA: TGTGCCAGCAGCTTAGGGTCGTCTGAGCAGTTCTTC
V: TRBV7-6; D: NA; J: TRBJ1-5; size: few; CDR3: CASSFTNQPQHF; DNA: TGTGCCAGCAGCTTTACCAATCAGCCCCAGCATTTT
V: TRBV25-1; D: TRBD1; J: TRBJ2-5; size: NA; CDR3: CASSDIDRVRETQYF; DNA: TGTGCCAGCAGCGATATCGACAGGGTGCGGGAGACCCAGTACTTC
V: TRBV7-2; D: TRBD1; J: TRBJ1-5; size: NA; CDR3: CASSLVSGGKQPQHF; DNA: TGTGCCAGCAGCTTAGTATCAGGGGGCAAGCAGCCCCAGCATTTT
V: TRBV6-6; D: NA; J: TRBJ2-2; size: few; CDR3: CASTLRGAGTGELFF; DNA: TGTGCCAGCACCCTTCGGGGAGCGGGCACCGGGGAGCTGTTTTTT
V: TRBV7-2; D: NA; J: TRBJ2-7; size: few; CDR3: CASSLARAGYEQYF; DNA: TGTGCCAGCAGCTTAGCGCGGGCTGGTTACGAGCAGTACTTC
V: TRBV28; D: TRBD1; J: TRBJ1-6; size: NA; CDR3: CASSYLRDRDSPLHF; DNA: TGTGCCAGCAGTTATCTCCGGGACAGAGATTCACCCCTCCACTTT
V: TRBV6-5; D: TRBD1; J: TRBJ2-4; size: once; CDR3: CASRSTGGIAKNIQYF; DNA: TGTGCCAGCAGATCTACAGGGGGGATAGCCAAAAACATTCAGTACTTC
V: TRBV19; D: TRBD1; J: TRBJ2-5; size: NA; CDR3: CASSQDRGLVETQYF; DNA: TGTGCCAGTAGCCAGGACAGGGGACTGGTGGAGACCCAGTACTTC
V: TRBV19; D: TRBD1; J: TRBJ2-7; size: NA; CDR3: CASNPETGAYEQYF; DNA: TGTGCCAGTAATCCCGAGACAGGGGCTTACGAGCAGTACTTC
V: TRBV5-1; D: TRBD1; J: TRBJ1-1; size: NA; CDR3: CASSPTTGAENTEAFF; DNA: TGCGCCAGCAGCCCCACGACAGGGGCGGAGAACACTGAAGCTTTCTTT
V: TRBV7-4; D: NA; J: TRBJ2-1; size: NA; CDR3: CASSLVRSNEQFF; DNA: TGTGCCAGCAGCTTGGTACGGTCGAATGAGCAGTTCTTC
V: TRBV4-2; D: TRBD1; J: TRBJ2-7; size: NA; CDR3: CASSLRDRGDEQYF; DNA: TGTGCCAGCAGCCTCCGGGACAGGGGGGACGAGCAGTACTTC
V: TRBV7-9; D: TRBD1; J: TRBJ1-1; size: few; CDR3: CASSQGQGANTEAFF; DNA: TGTGCCAGCAGCCAGGGGCAGGGGGCTAACACTGAAGCTTTCTTT
V: TRBV28; D: NA; J: TRBJ1-5; size: NA; CDR3: CASKGLGGNQPQHF; DNA: TGTGCCAGCAAGGGGTTAGGTGGCAATCAGCCCCAGCATTTT
V: TRBV15; D: TRBD1; J: TRBJ1-5; size: once; CDR3: CATSIIGTGVQPQHF; DNA: TGTGCCACCAGCATAATTGGGACAGGGGTCCAGCCCCAGCATTTT
V: TRBV7-6; D: NA; J: TRBJ1-5; size: NA; CDR3: CASSAVPNAQPQHF; DNA: TGTGCCAGCAGCGCAGTCCCAAACGCTCAGCCCCAGCATTTT
V: TRBV7-9; D: TRBD2; J: TRBJ2-1; size: many; CDR3: CASSPRTSGGLDEQFF; DNA: TGTGCCAGCAGCCCCCGGACTAGCGGGGGGTTGGATGAGCAGTTCTTC
V: TRBV12-3/TRBV12-4; D: NA; J: TRBJ1-3; size: once; CDR3: CASSLIRVASGNTIYF; DNA: TGTGCCAGCAGTTTGATTCGGGTGGCCTCTGGAAACACCATATATTTT
V: TRBV5-4; D: NA; J: TRBJ1-6; size: NA; CDR3: CASSPDVMGAGSPLHF; DNA: TGTGCCAGCAGCCCGGATGTGATGGGGGCCGGTTCACCCCTCCACTTT
V: TRBV9; D: NA; J: TRBJ1-1; size: few; CDR3: CASSVGTGSNTEAFF; DNA: TGTGCCAGCAGCGTCGGCACCGGGTCGAACACTGAAGCTTTCTTT
V: TRBV28; D: NA; J: TRBJ1-5; size: NA; CDR3: CASRKQGRLQPQHF; DNA: TGTGCCAGCAGGAAGCAGGGACGACTTCAGCCCCAGCATTTT
V: TRBV5-4; D: NA; J: TRBJ2-1; size: large; CDR3: CASSLDWGPPSSYNEQFF; DNA: TGTGCCAGCAGCTTGGATTGGGGTCCCCCAAGCTCCTACAATGAGCAGTTCTTC
V: TRBV27; D: TRBD2; J: TRBJ2-7; size: few; CDR3: CASSSSGPYEQYF; DNA: TGTGCCAGCAGTTCTAGCGGACCTTACGAGCAGTACTTC
V: TRBV7-6; D: TRBD1; J: TRBJ2-7; size: few; CDR3: CASSFGQGPEQYF; DNA: TGTGCCAGCAGCTTTGGACAGGGGCCCGAGCAGTACTTC
V: TRBV11-2; D: TRBD1; J: TRBJ2-7; size: NA; CDR3: CASSQVGDRVSYEQYF; DNA: TGTGCCAGCAGTCAGGTAGGAGACAGGGTATCGTACGAGCAGTACTTC
V: TRBV6-1; D: NA; J: TRBJ1-2; size: NA; CDR3: CASRESQGGYTF; DNA: TGTGCCAGCAGAGAATCGCAGGGTGGCTACACCTTC
V: TRBV27; D: NA; J: TRBJ1-2; size: many; CDR3: CASSLFGGDGYTF; DNA: TGTGCCAGCAGTTTATTCGGGGGGGATGGCTACACCTTC
V: TRBV7-6; D: TRBD1; J: TRBJ1-5; size: NA; CDR3: CASSRSPGQGFDQPQHF; DNA: TGTGCCAGCAGCAGAAGTCCGGGACAGGGGTTCGATCAGCCCCAGCATTTT
V: TRBV13; D: TRBD2; J: TRBJ2-1; size: few; CDR3: CASSLAHTGLVRDEQFF; DNA: TGTGCCAGCAGCTTAGCACATACCGGACTAGTTAGGGATGAGCAGTTCTTC
V: TRBV7-2; D: TRBD2; J: TRBJ2-7; size: few; CDR3: CASSLRAGGPYEQYF; DNA: TGTGCCAGCAGCCTTCGAGCGGGAGGCCCCTACGAGCAGTACTTC
V: TRBV5-8; D: TRBD1; J: TRBJ2-7; size: few; CDR3: CASSYMGQGANEQYF; DNA: TGTGCCAGCAGCTATATGGGACAGGGGGCCAACGAGCAGTACTTC
V: TRBV4-1; D: NA; J: TRBJ1-3; size: NA; CDR3: CASSQGRVGNTIYF; DNA: TGCGCCAGCAGCCAAGGCAGGGTCGGAAACACCATATATTTT
V: TRBV29-1; D: TRBD1; J: TRBJ1-2; size: NA; CDR3: CSADRGDYGYTF; DNA: TGCAGCGCGGACAGGGGTGACTATGGCTACACCTTC
V: TRBV11-2; D: NA; J: TRBJ2-3; size: NA; CDR3: CASSPGTDTQYF; DNA: TGTGCCAGCAGCCCCGGGACAGATACGCAGTATTTT
V: TRBV12-3/TRBV12-4; D: NA; J: TRBJ1-1; size: many; CDR3: CASSLAGHGGAFF; DNA: TGTGCCAGCAGTTTAGCAGGTCACGGGGGGGCTTTCTTT
V: TRBV6-6; D: NA; J: TRBJ1-5; size: NA; CDR3: CASRRWDWGNQPQHF; DNA: TGTGCCAGCCGCCGGTGGGACTGGGGCAATCAGCCCCAGCATTTT
V: TRBV9; D: NA; J: TRBJ2-1; size: NA; CDR3: CASSGTGRAGDEQFF; DNA: TGTGCCAGCAGCGGCACAGGGCGGGCCGGGGATGAGCAGTTCTTC
V: TRBV19; D: NA; J: TRBJ1-1; size: NA; CDR3: CASTNYAEAFF; DNA: TGTGCCAGTACCAACTACGCTGAAGCTTTCTTT
V: TRBV27; D: NA; J: TRBJ2-5; size: once; CDR3: CASSLRPPWETQYF; DNA: TGTGCCAGCAGTTTGAGGCCCCCATGGGAGACCCAGTACTTC
V: TRBV6-6; D: NA; J: TRBJ1-1; size: NA; CDR3: CASSYSDSLDEAFF; DNA: TGTGCCAGCAGTTACTCGGACTCGTTGGATGAAGCTTTCTTT